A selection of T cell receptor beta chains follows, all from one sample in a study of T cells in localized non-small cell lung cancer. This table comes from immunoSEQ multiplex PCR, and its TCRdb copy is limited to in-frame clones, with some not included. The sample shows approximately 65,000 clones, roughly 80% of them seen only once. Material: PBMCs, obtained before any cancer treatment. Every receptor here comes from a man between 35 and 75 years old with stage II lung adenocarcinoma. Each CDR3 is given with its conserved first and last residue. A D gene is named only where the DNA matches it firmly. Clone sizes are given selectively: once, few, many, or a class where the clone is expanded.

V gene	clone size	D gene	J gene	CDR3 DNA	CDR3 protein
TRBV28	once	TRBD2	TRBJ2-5	TGTGCCAGCAGGAGCGGGAGTCTCAGGGAGACCCAGTACTTC	CASRSGSLRETQYF
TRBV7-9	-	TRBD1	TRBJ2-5	TGTGCCAGCAGCGAGGGACAGGGGGCGGATGAGACCCAGTACTTC	CASSEGQGADETQYF
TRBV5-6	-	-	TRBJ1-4	TGTGCCAGCAACTCCGGACAGCCAAATGAAAAACTGTTTTTT	CASNSGQPNEKLFF
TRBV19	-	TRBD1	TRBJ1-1	TGTGCCAGGGGATGGGGACAGCTGAACACTGAAGCTTTCTTT	CARGWGQLNTEAFF
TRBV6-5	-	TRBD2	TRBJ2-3	TGTGCCAGCAGTTACTCGGCTAGCGGTCTTTCAGATACGCAGTATTTT	CASSYSASGLSDTQYF
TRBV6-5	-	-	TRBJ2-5	TGTGCCAGCAGTAGACACGGGAACCCGGAGACCCAGTACTTC	CASSRHGNPETQYF
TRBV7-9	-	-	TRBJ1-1	TGTGCCAGCAGCTTCAACAGGAACATGAACACTGAAGCTTTCTTT	CASSFNRNMNTEAFF
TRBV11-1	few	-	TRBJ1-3	TGTGCCAGCAGCTTAAGCGACATCTCTGGAAACACCATATATTTT	CASSLSDISGNTIYF
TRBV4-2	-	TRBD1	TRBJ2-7	TGTGCCAGCAGCCAAGGACAGGGTAAGGACGAGCAGTACTTC	CASSQGQGKDEQYF
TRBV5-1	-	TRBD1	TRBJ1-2	TGCGCCAGCAGCTTGCTGACGGGACAGTATGGCTACACCTTC	CASSLLTGQYGYTF
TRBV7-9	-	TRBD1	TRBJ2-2	TGTGCCAGCAGCTCAGGGGCAGGGGGAAACACCGGGGAGCTGTTTTTT	CASSSGAGGNTGELFF
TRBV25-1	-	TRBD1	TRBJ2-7	TGTGCCAGCAGTAGACAGGGAATCTCCTACGAGCAGTACTTC	CASSRQGISYEQYF
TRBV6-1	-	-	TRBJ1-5	TGTGCCAGTGGCGTTAGCAATCAGCCCCAGCATTTT	CASGVSNQPQHF
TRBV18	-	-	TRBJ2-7	TGTGCCAGCTCACCAGCCCCCAACGCCGGCTACGAGCAGTACTTC	CASSPAPNAGYEQYF
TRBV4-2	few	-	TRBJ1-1	TGTGCCAGCAGCCAAGAAGACGGGTCCAACCTCGAAGCTTTCTTT	CASSQEDGSNLEAFF
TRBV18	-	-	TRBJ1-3	TGTGCCAGCTCACCTCCCCAGTACTCTGGAAACACCATATATTTT	CASSPPQYSGNTIYF
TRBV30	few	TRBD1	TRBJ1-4	TGTGCCTGGAGTTCGGGACAGGGGGCCGGTAATGAAAAACTGTTTTTT	CAWSSGQGAGNEKLFF
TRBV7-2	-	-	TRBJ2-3	TGTGCCAGCAGCTTATTGAAGGTTAGCACAGATACGCAGTATTTT	CASSLLKVSTDTQYF
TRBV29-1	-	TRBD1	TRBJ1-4	TGCAGCATCACAAATCAGGGGGCTTCTGAAAAACTGTTTTTT	CSITNQGASEKLFF
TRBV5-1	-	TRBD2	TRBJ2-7	TGCGCCAGCAGCTTGAGGCTAGCGGAAAACTACGAGCAGTACTTC	CASSLRLAENYEQYF
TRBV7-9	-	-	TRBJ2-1	TGTGCCAGCAGCTTAGGCGTTAGAGTCAATGAGCAGTTCTTC	CASSLGVRVNEQFF
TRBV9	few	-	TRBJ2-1	TGTGCCAGCAGCGTCGACTCCTACAATGAGCAGTTCTTC	CASSVDSYNEQFF
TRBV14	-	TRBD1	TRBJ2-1	TGTGCCAGCAGCCAAGGTTACGGGACAGCCGACAATGAGCAGTTCTTC	CASSQGYGTADNEQFF
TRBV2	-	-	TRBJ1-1	TGTGCCAGCAGTGGGGGGCGCCCTGAAGCTTTCTTT	CASSGGRPEAFF
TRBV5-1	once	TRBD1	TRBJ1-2	TGCGCCAGCAGCTTGGTAGGGGGCTCTAACTATGGCTACACCTTC	CASSLVGGSNYGYTF
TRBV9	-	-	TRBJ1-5	TGTGCCAGCAGCGTGCAGGGAGGACAGCCCCAGCATTTT	CASSVQGGQPQHF
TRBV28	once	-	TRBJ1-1	TGTGCCAGCAGTTCCGGACAAGGCCGGGTCGTCACTGAAGCTTTCTTT	CASSSGQGRVVTEAFF
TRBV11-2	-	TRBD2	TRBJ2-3	TGTGCCAGCAGCCCTGGGGCTAGCGGATACACAGATACGCAGTATTTT	CASSPGASGYTDTQYF
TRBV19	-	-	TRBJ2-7	TGTGCCAGTAGTATAGACCCCAGTGATTACGAGCAGTACTTC	CASSIDPSDYEQYF
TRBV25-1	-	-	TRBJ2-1	TGTGCCAGCAGTGAATACCGTCCTGCCTACAATGAGCAGTTCTTC	CASSEYRPAYNEQFF
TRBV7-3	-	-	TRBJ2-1	TGTGCCAGCAGCTTAGACGCGGGCTCCTACAATGAGCAGTTCTTC	CASSLDAGSYNEQFF
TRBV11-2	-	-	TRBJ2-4	TGTGCCAGCAGCGCCATGAGTGGCATTCAGTACTTC	CASSAMSGIQYF
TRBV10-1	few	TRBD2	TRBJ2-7	TGCGCCAGCAGTGACCCGGGACTAACCTACGAGCAGTACTTC	CASSDPGLTYEQYF
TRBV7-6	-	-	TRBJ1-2	TGTGCCAGCAGCTCCGGACAGTCAGACTATGGCTACACCTTC	CASSSGQSDYGYTF
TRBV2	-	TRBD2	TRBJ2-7	TGTGCCAGCAGTGAGAAACTAGCGGGAAGGTACGAGCAGTACTTC	CASSEKLAGRYEQYF
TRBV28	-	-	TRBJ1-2	TGTGCCAGCAGTTTAAATAGGGTAGATGGCTACACCTTC	CASSLNRVDGYTF
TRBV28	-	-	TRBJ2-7	TGTGCCAGCAGCTTATTCCCAGGGTTTTCCACCTTATCCTACGAGCAGTACTTC	CASSLFPGFSTLSYEQYF
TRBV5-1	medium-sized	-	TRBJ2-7	TGCGCCAGCAGCTCGACAGTCCTGGGCGAGCAGTACTTC	CASSSTVLGEQYF
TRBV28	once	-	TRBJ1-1	TGTGCCAGCAGTACCCAGACAGGACCAGCCGCTGAAGCTTTCTTT	CASSTQTGPAAEAFF
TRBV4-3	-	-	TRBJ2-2	TGCGCCAGCAGCCAGAACTTGGGGGGAAACACCGGGGAGCTGTTTTTT	CASSQNLGGNTGELFF